This entry is about one TCR beta chain. The V gene's germline CDR1 is SGHRS and CDR2 YFSETQ. V was clipped by 3 bases and J by 4 bases; unmatched bases: 7. This CDR3 is 14 amino acids long. The data derive from a study of blood T cell repertoires in COVID-19. The overall study: Acute and convalescent COVID-19 specimens originated in the United States, Italy and Spain. PBMCs, B-cell-depleted T cells, or T cells provided the cDNA or gDNA that made up the material.

Authors' data handling: Cell counts per sample came from amplifying reference gene primers. Some clones are missing from TCRdb's copy, which holds only in-frame ones; the method was immunoSEQ multiplex PCR. The DNA gave D and trimming, while V, J and clone size come from that table. This sample has approximately 210,000 clones; 80% occur once, and the top ten carry roughly 5%. Sequencing was done on a sample of peripheral blood. This chain connects TRBV5-1 to TRBJ2-7; 7 bases are shared with TRBD1. This TCR came from a human donor in a cohort sampled during active COVID-19. The CDR3 loop reads CASSWGQGVYEQYF. As DNA, the CDR3 is TGCGCCAGCAGCTGGGGGCAGGGGGTGTACGAGCAGTACTTC. The whole variable domain, filled in from reference TRBV5-1 and TRBJ2-7, reads KAGVTQTPRYLIKTRGQQVTLSCSPISGHRSVSWYQQTPGQGLQFLFEYFSETQRNKGNFPGRFSGRQFSNSRSEMNVSTLELGDSALYLCASSWGQGVYEQYFGPGTRLTVT.